Below, 30 T cell receptor beta chains from the same sample are listed, as sequenced in a study of blood T cell repertoires in COVID-19. Measured with immunoSEQ multiplex PCR; TCRdb has only the in-frame clones, and not every one. The data contain approximately 250,000 clones, about four fifths of them seen just once; the ten biggest clones take up roughly 4%. The sequenced material came from peripheral blood. The receptors were sampled from a middle-aged man with acute or convalescent COVID-19.

The rearrangement uses TRBV9 and TRBJ1-1, with a tentative D call TRBD1 (6 bases). V was clipped by 0 bases and J by 10 bases, with 10 bases between them. The CDR3 contains 12 residues. CDR1 and CDR2 from the germline V gene are SGDLS and YYNGEE. The CDR3 region is CASSVAGGAAFF. The CDR3 DNA reads as TGTGCCAGCAGCGTAGCCGGGGGGGCAGCTTTCTTT.

The gene calls are TRBV2 and TRBJ2-1; D might be TRBD2 (6 bases). V dropped 0 bases and J dropped 4 bases, with 7 bases sitting between them. The CDR3 sequence is 14 residues long. Germline loops: CDR1 SNHLY, CDR2 FYNNEI. CDR3 DNA sequence: TGTGCCAGCAGTGAAGCGGGGGGATACAATGAGCAGTTCTTC. Its protein is CASSEAGGYNEQFF.

The table lists this clone with a few counts. V usage is TRBV6-5 and J usage is TRBJ2-7; D remains unclear. Germline V gene data show CDR1 as MNHEY and CDR2 as SVGAGI. CDR3 size: 14 residues. V was trimmed by 7 bases and J by 6 bases, leaving 19 bases between them. The CDR3 DNA sequence: TGTGCCAGCACCAAACGGGTGAACTCAGCCGAGCAGTACTTC. Its translation: CASTKRVNSAEQYF.

This chain links TRBV2 with TRBJ2-2; a possible D gene is TRBD2 (5 bases). V lost 4 bases to trimming and J lost 3 bases, with 9 bases between them. CDR3 length equals 14 residues. From germline, CDR1 is SNHLY and CDR2 FYNNEI. CDR3 loop: CASSVRVHTGELFF. CDR3 DNA: TGTGCCAGCAGTGTGCGGGTTCACACCGGGGAGCTGTTTTTT.

The CDR3 loop is CSASGLAVGELFF. CDR3 nucleotide sequence: TGCAGTGCTAGTGGGCTAGCGGTCGGGGAGCTGTTTTTT. The rearrangement uses TRBV20-1 and TRBJ2-2, with 7 positions matching TRBD2. The J segment lost 7 bases and the V segment lost 3 bases, leaving 5 bases of the junction unmatched. The CDR3 is 13 amino acids. Germline loops: CDR1 DFQATT, CDR2 SNEGSKA (reference sequence).

The chain is built from TRBV24-1 and TRBJ2-2; TRBD1 aligns across 7 bases. CDR1 KGHDR and CDR2 SFDVKD come from the germline V gene. With V trimmed by 9 bases and J by 0 bases, 15 bases remained unmatched. The length of the CDR3 is 18 residues. CDR3 region: CATETDRPQGANTGELFF. DNA of the CDR3: TGTGCCACCGAGACGGACAGGCCGCAGGGTGCGAACACCGGGGAGCTGTTTTTT.

The chain combines TRBV5-1 with TRBJ1-1; 9 bases are a match to TRBD1. J lost 1 base, V lost 4 bases, and 5 bases had no gene match. CDR1 and CDR2 (germline): SGHRS, YFSETQ. This CDR3 contains 15 residues. The CDR3 DNA follows: TGCGCCAGCAGCACGGAGGACAGGGGGAACACTGAAGCTTTCTTT. Its protein is CASSTEDRGNTEAFF.

The J gene is TRBJ2-3, the V gene TRBV27; 13 bases are shared with TRBD2. This CDR3 comprises 19 residues. Per germline, CDR1 MNHEY and CDR2 SMNVEV (reference sequence). The junction had 12 bases not matched to a gene; V was cut back by 5 bases and J by 1 base. Here the CDR3 reads CASSLQLAGGPWGTDTQYF. As DNA, the CDR3 is TGTGCCAGCAGTCTCCAACTAGCGGGGGGGCCATGGGGCACAGATACGCAGTATTTT.

The chain employs TRBV3-1 (or the pseudogene TRBV3-2) and TRBJ1-5, with unresolved D. The V end was cut by 0 bases, the J end by 4 bases, with 4 bases between. The V gene's germline CDR1 is LGHDT and CDR2 YNNKEL (reference sequence). This CDR3 is built from 13 residues. CDR3 region: CASSQDVNQPQHF. CDR3 in DNA: TGTGCCAGCAGCCAAGACGTAAATCAGCCCCAGCATTTT.

The rearrangement uses TRBV29-1 and TRBJ2-1; the match to TRBD1 covers 8 bases. The V and J ends lost 7 bases and 7 bases, in that order; junction bases with no gene match: 3. From germline, CDR1 is SQVTM and CDR2 ANQGSEA. This CDR3 region has 11 residues. CDR3 in amino acids: CSGHRGNEQFF. DNA for the CDR3: TGCAGCGGGCACAGGGGGAATGAGCAGTTCTTC.

The chain joins TRBV5-1 to TRBJ2-1; TRBD2 agrees at 8 bases. Germline V lookup: CDR1 SGHRS, CDR2 YFSETQ. V dropped 6 bases and J dropped 7; count of bases not matched to a gene: 12. CDR3 size: 15 residues. CDR3 region: CASTSLGRAENEQFF. CDR3 DNA sequence: TGCGCCAGCACCTCGCTCGGGAGGGCCGAAAATGAGCAGTTCTTC.

This sequence joins TRBV23-1 and TRBJ1-3; 7 bases match TRBD1. TRBV23-1 falls under the ORF class, with uncertain function. The CDR3 has 20 residues. Trimming cost V 4 bases and J 0 bases; bases outside gene matches: 18. The chain's CDR3 is CASSRPDRVQPLASGNTIYF. The DNA for the CDR3 is TGCGCCAGCAGTCGCCCCGACAGGGTACAACCCTTAGCCTCTGGAAACACCATATATTTT.

This clone was counted once. The V and J genes are TRBV3-1 (or the pseudogene TRBV3-2) and TRBJ2-1; 7 bases match TRBD1. The CDR3 has 15 residues. Losses at the gene ends were 3 bases for V and 3 bases for J; bases not matched to a gene: 5. Germline V gives CDR1 LGHDT, CDR2 YNNKEL (reference sequence). The CDR3: CASSQSGTDYNEQFF. The DNA for the CDR3 is TGTGCCAGCAGCCAGTCCGGGACAGACTACAATGAGCAGTTCTTC.

The chain recombines TRBV7-3 with TRBJ2-5; D gene unclear. The ends were cut back, 2 bases at V and 7 bases at J, with 11 bases in the middle. This CDR3 has 13 residues. Germline lookup yields CDR1 SGHTA and CDR2 FQGTGA. CDR3 amino acids: CASSLSPPGTQYF. CDR3 DNA: TGTGCCAGCAGCTTATCCCCGCCCGGGACCCAGTACTTC.

J is TRBJ1-2 and V is TRBV5-1, with D perhaps matching TRBD1 (5 bases). V was clipped by 0 bases and J by 8 bases, with 11 bases between them. This CDR3 spans 13 amino acids. Germline V lookup: CDR1 SGHRS, CDR2 YFSETQ. The CDR3 nucleotides are TGCGCCAGCAGCTTGGAAGGGAGGGACGGCTACACCTTC. Amino acids: CASSLEGRDGYTF.

The CDR3 DNA reads TGTGCCACAATACGTCCTGGGACTAGCGGGGCAAACATTCAGTACTTC. Its protein product is CATIRPGTSGANIQYF. The chain is built from TRBV2 and TRBJ2-4; TRBD2 matches at 13 bases. CDR1 is SNHLY and CDR2 is FYNNEI in the germline V gene. J was trimmed by 6 bases and V by 10 bases; bases with no gene match: 12. This CDR3 spans 16 amino acids.

This clone appeared a single time. The chain carries TRBV25-1 and TRBJ2-3; D is unresolved. Per the germline V gene, CDR1 is MGHDK and CDR2 is SYGVNS. The CDR3 has 13 residues. Trimming left V 7 bases short and J 0 bases short, with 8 bases between. The CDR3 nucleotides are TGTGCCAGCATGCGGCCTAGCACAGATACGCAGTATTTT. The encoded protein is CASMRPSTDTQYF.

The V and J genes are TRBV19 and TRBJ2-7, with 8 bases that match TRBD2. The CDR3 runs 14 residues. Germline V CDR1 and CDR2: LNHDA, SQIVND (reference sequence). Trimming removed 3 bases from V and 4 bases from J; junction bases left unmatched: 5. The CDR3 loop reads CASSMRTSRYEQYF. The CDR3 region has the DNA TGTGCCAGTAGTATGCGGACTAGCAGGTACGAGCAGTACTTC.

The chain combines TRBV19 with TRBJ1-3, with 7 bases lining up with TRBD1. Per the germline V gene, CDR1 is LNHDA and CDR2 is SQIVND (reference sequence). CDR3 length: 16 residues. J was trimmed by 5 bases and V by 9 bases; bases with no gene match: 16. CDR3 sequence reads: CASTRRDRGHRNTIYF. In nucleotides, the CDR3 is TGTGCCAGCACGCGCAGGGACAGAGGGCATAGAAACACCATATATTTT.

The rearrangement links TRBV10-1 to TRBJ2-1; TRBD1 matches 11 bases. Germline V gives CDR1 WNHNN, CDR2 SYGVQD (reference sequence). The CDR3 sequence is 15 residues long. V lost 4 bases and J lost 5; bases outside the gene matches: 4. CDR3 in amino acids: CASSGGGQGDNEQFF. The DNA of the CDR3 is TGCGCCAGCAGTGGAGGGGGACAGGGGGACAATGAGCAGTTCTTC.

The chain has TRBV12-3 or TRBV12-4 and TRBJ1-2; 7 bases are shared with TRBD1. Losses at the gene ends were 7 bases for V and 7 bases for J; bases not matched to a gene: 9. This CDR3 has 13 amino acids. In nucleotides, the CDR3 is TGTGCCAGCACCAGCAGGGGGATGGGTGGCTACACCTTC. It codes for CASTSRGMGGYTF.

This chain connects TRBV28 to TRBJ1-4; 8 bases line up with TRBD1. The CDR3 is 14 amino acids. V dropped 6 bases and J dropped 7; count of bases not matched to a gene: 7. The germline V gene encodes CDR1 MDHEN and CDR2 SYDVKM. The CDR3 is CASSLGDRGEKLFF. For the CDR3, the DNA is TGTGCCAGCAGCTTGGGTGACAGGGGTGAAAAACTGTTTTTT.

The V call is TRBV4-1, the J call TRBJ1-6; perhaps TRBD1 as D (5 bases). Per the germline V gene, CDR1 is MGHRA and CDR2 is YSYEKL. This CDR3 region has 19 residues. The V end was cut by 4 bases, the J end by 0 bases, with 19 bases between. This chain's CDR3 is CASSRFLHFRGSYNSPLHF. The CDR3 region has the DNA TGCGCCAGCAGCCGGTTCCTCCATTTTAGGGGCTCCTATAATTCACCCCTCCACTTT.

The chain combines TRBV9 with TRBJ1-1; 9 positions agree with TRBD1. Germline assignment: CDR1 SGDLS and CDR2 YYNGEE. The CDR3 is 17 residues long. Unmatched junction bases numbered 10, after V lost 3 bases and J lost 1 base. The CDR3 is CASSGRDRVKGNTEAFF. CDR3 nucleotides: TGTGCCAGCAGCGGCCGGGACAGGGTAAAAGGGAACACTGAAGCTTTCTTT.

The rearrangement uses TRBV10-2 and TRBJ2-1, with 8 positions matching TRBD1. Looked up from germline, CDR1 is WSHSY and CDR2 is SAAADI. J was trimmed by 7 bases and V by 5 bases; bases with no gene match: 7. CDR3 length equals 14 residues. CDR3 coding DNA: TGCGCCAGCAGTTCGGACAGGGAAGTGAATGAGCAGTTCTTC. Its protein is CASSSDREVNEQFF.

The rearrangement uses TRBV6-5 and TRBJ1-2, with D unclear. CDR3 length: 11 amino acids. Germline V gene data show CDR1 as MNHEY and CDR2 as SVGAGI. V was shortened by 6 bases and J by 5 bases, with 7 bases between the two germline ends. DNA of the CDR3: TGTGCCAGCAGCAGGATGTATGGCTACACCTTC. Amino acids: CASSRMYGYTF.

V and J are TRBV24-1 and TRBJ2-1; TRBD1 might be the D (6 bases). The CDR3 sequence is 12 residues long. V shed 4 bases and J shed 8 bases, with 8 bases lying between them. CDR1 and CDR2 from the germline V gene are KGHDR and SFDVKD. CDR3 sequence: CATSDRGDEQFF. The CDR3 bases are TGTGCCACCAGTGACAGGGGCGATGAGCAGTTCTTC.

The chain joins TRBV18 to TRBJ2-1, with 7 bases lining up with TRBD1. Germline CDR1 and CDR2: KGHSH and LQKENI. Trimming at V came to 2 bases and at J to 7 bases, leaving 5 bases not matched to a gene. The CDR3 consists of 14 residues. The CDR3 loop reads CASSPSRGQNEQFF. The CDR3, as DNA: TGTGCCAGCTCACCATCTAGGGGGCAAAATGAGCAGTTCTTC.

The genes are TRBV5-5 and TRBJ2-7, with D unclear. The V end was cut by 2 bases, the J end by 0 bases, with 9 bases between. This CDR3 has 14 residues. Germline assignment: CDR1 SGHKS and CDR2 YYEKEE (reference sequence). CDR3 residues: CASSFRFSSYEQYF. The CDR3 DNA is TGTGCCAGCAGCTTTCGGTTTAGCTCCTACGAGCAGTACTTC.

The chain employs TRBV9 and TRBJ2-1; TRBD1 matches at 8 bases. Trimming at V came to 6 bases and at J to 3 bases, leaving 5 bases not matched to a gene. This CDR3 has 14 residues. Germline assignment: CDR1 SGDLS and CDR2 YYNGEE. CDR3 nucleotides: TGTGCCAGCACCCGGACAGGGAGCTACAATGAGCAGTTCTTC. It is translated as CASTRTGSYNEQFF.